This TCR beta chain came from a study of cytomegalovirus exposure and HLA in healthy donors. Study-level results: A previous analysis found most TCR beta V segments productive roughly 90% or roughly 30% of the time.

Trimming left V 0 bases short and J 8 bases short, with 23 bases between. CDR1 is SGDLS, CDR2 YYNGEE, per germline. This CDR3 is 18 amino acids long. In the case of this clone: Antigen: not known.

The primer mix had 60 Vbeta and 13 Jbeta primers. Profiling relied on immunoSEQ multiplex PCR, and the TCRdb table lists in-frame clones only, not all of them. Altogether around 150,000 clones are present, around four fifths being singletons, with the ten largest covering 1.1% to 1.5%. This TCR was sampled from a woman aged 25 to 39 in good health and CMV-seronegative. The sample comprised PBMCs. The V call is TRBV9, the J call TRBJ1-4, with a tentative D call TRBD1 (6 bases). The CDR3 DNA reads TGTGCCAGCAGCGTAGTAGTAGTAGCAGGGGTTATTGGCGAAAAACTGTTTTTT. This translates into CASSVVVVAGVIGEKLFF.